This T cell receptor beta chain was sequenced in a study of blood T cell repertoires in COVID-19. About the research overall: The United States, Italy and Spain were the sources of the acute and convalescent COVID-19 samples.

Repertoires were generated with immunoSEQ multiplex PCR, while TCRdb's copy carries only in-frame clones and drops some. This table has fewer than 250,000 clones, about 83% appearing once. Participants, about 18 to 100 years old, spanned 24 US areas. The CDR3 length is 14 residues. CDR1 and CDR2 (germline): SGHRS, YFSETQ. Trimming pared 4 bases from V and 3 bases from J, leaving 11 bases between. Input material: PBMCs or T cells enriched from blood (not recorded which). The chain recombines TRBV5-1 with TRBJ1-5; D gene uncertain. This TCR was recovered from a woman aged 30 to 39 who had been exposed to COVID-19. CDR3 DNA: TGCGCCAGCAGCGCCGGACTTAACAATCAGCCCCAGCATTTT. Translated: CASSAGLNNQPQHF. Filled out from reference TRBV5-1 and TRBJ1-5, the complete variable domain reads KAGVTQTPRYLIKTRGQQVTLSCSPISGHRSVSWYQQTPGQGLQFLFEYFSETQRNKGNFPGRFSGRQFSNSRSEMNVSTLELGDSALYLCASSAGLNNQPQHFGDGTRLSIL.